A selection of T cell receptor beta chains follows, all from one sample in a study of shared clonotypes between healthy human individuals. The method was immunoSEQ multiplex PCR; TCRdb's version includes in-frame clones alone and lacks a portion of them. The table has roughly 1,500,000 clones, 95% to 99% seen once. The sequenced material came from naive CD4+ T cells sorted from blood. The receptor source for this set is a man aged 30-40 years in good health. CDR3s include the opening cysteine and the closing phenylalanine or tryptophan. Fields, in order: J gene, D gene, V gene, clone size, CDR3 DNA, CDR3 protein. A D gene is named only where the DNA matches it firmly. Clone sizes are given selectively: once, few, many, or a class where the clone is expanded.

J gene: TRBJ1-5
D gene: TRBD1
V gene: TRBV5-5
clone size: -
CDR3 DNA: TGTGCCAGCAGCTCCCTGGGACAGGGCGTCATGGAGCCCCAGCATTTT
CDR3 protein: CASSSLGQGVMEPQHF

J gene: TRBJ2-7
D gene: TRBD1
V gene: TRBV10-3
clone size: once
CDR3 DNA: TGTGCCATCACTGGACAGGGGGTAGGGAACGAGCAGTACTTC
CDR3 protein: CAITGQGVGNEQYF

J gene: TRBJ2-3
D gene: TRBD2
V gene: TRBV11-2
clone size: -
CDR3 DNA: TGTGCCAGCAGCTTACATGCTAGCGGGACAGATACGCAGTATTTT
CDR3 protein: CASSLHASGTDTQYF

J gene: TRBJ2-1
D gene: -
V gene: TRBV25-1
clone size: -
CDR3 DNA: TGTGCCAGCAGTGGGCTGAGTTACAATGAGCAGTTCTTC
CDR3 protein: CASSGLSYNEQFF

J gene: TRBJ1-3
D gene: TRBD1
V gene: TRBV15
clone size: -
CDR3 DNA: TGTGCCACCAGCAGAACCGCTGGACAGGGCACTGGAAACACCATATATTTT
CDR3 protein: CATSRTAGQGTGNTIYF

J gene: TRBJ1-1
D gene: -
V gene: TRBV6-5
clone size: -
CDR3 DNA: TGTGCCAGCAGTTACGAGGCCAACAGCCCAGAAGCTTTCTTT
CDR3 protein: CASSYEANSPEAFF

J gene: TRBJ2-3
D gene: -
V gene: TRBV15
clone size: -
CDR3 DNA: TGTGCCACCAGCCCCCTCGGGCAGCCCACAGATACGCAGTATTTT
CDR3 protein: CATSPLGQPTDTQYF

J gene: TRBJ1-2
D gene: -
V gene: TRBV7-3
clone size: -
CDR3 DNA: TGTGCCAGCAGCTTAAACCGGGGGCTCGGCTACACCTTC
CDR3 protein: CASSLNRGLGYTF

J gene: TRBJ2-3
D gene: TRBD2
V gene: TRBV9
clone size: -
CDR3 DNA: TGTGCCAGCAGCGTACCAACTAGCGGGGGATCTAGCACAGATACGCAGTATTTT
CDR3 protein: CASSVPTSGGSSTDTQYF

J gene: TRBJ2-3
D gene: -
V gene: TRBV28
clone size: -
CDR3 DNA: TGTGCCAGCAGTTTGACCGAGACGGCCTACACAGATACGCAGTATTTT
CDR3 protein: CASSLTETAYTDTQYF

J gene: TRBJ2-2
D gene: TRBD2
V gene: TRBV7-2
clone size: -
CDR3 DNA: TGTGCCAGCAGCTTTGTTTGGTCTAGCGGGAAGGCCGGGGAGCTGTTTTTT
CDR3 protein: CASSFVWSSGKAGELFF

J gene: TRBJ2-1
D gene: -
V gene: TRBV18
clone size: -
CDR3 DNA: TGTGCCAGCTCACCACCTCGTGGAGATGAGCAGTTCTTC
CDR3 protein: CASSPPRGDEQFF

J gene: TRBJ2-7
D gene: TRBD2
V gene: TRBV9
clone size: -
CDR3 DNA: TGTGCCAGCAGCGGGGACCAGACTAGCGGGAAACGCGAGCAGTACTTC
CDR3 protein: CASSGDQTSGKREQYF

J gene: TRBJ1-1
D gene: TRBD1
V gene: TRBV10-2
clone size: -
CDR3 DNA: TGCGCCAGCAGCAGGACAGGGGCCGGGGAAGCTTTCTTT
CDR3 protein: CASSRTGAGEAFF

J gene: TRBJ2-1
D gene: TRBD2
V gene: TRBV27
clone size: -
CDR3 DNA: TGTGCCAGCAGTCGCTTGCTAAATTGGACTAGCGGCTACAATGAGCAGTTCTTC
CDR3 protein: CASSRLLNWTSGYNEQFF

J gene: TRBJ1-1
D gene: -
V gene: TRBV6-5
clone size: -
CDR3 DNA: TGTGCCAGCAGTTACTCCAGCGGGTCCACAAACACTGAAGCTTTCTTT
CDR3 protein: CASSYSSGSTNTEAFF

J gene: TRBJ2-7
D gene: -
V gene: TRBV27
clone size: once
CDR3 DNA: TGTGCCAGCGTTCCGGGACTTAGTTACGAGCAGTACTTC
CDR3 protein: CASVPGLSYEQYF

J gene: TRBJ2-7
D gene: -
V gene: TRBV15
clone size: -
CDR3 DNA: TGTGCCACCAGCAGAGATTCGGGTGAGCAGTACTTC
CDR3 protein: CATSRDSGEQYF

J gene: TRBJ2-3
D gene: -
V gene: TRBV5-6
clone size: -
CDR3 DNA: TGTGCCAGCAGATTGGGGACTCGGGACGCAGATACGCAGTATTTT
CDR3 protein: CASRLGTRDADTQYF

J gene: TRBJ1-2
D gene: -
V gene: TRBV5-5
clone size: -
CDR3 DNA: TGTGCCAGCAGTTTAGACAGCTTTCATGGCTACACCTTC
CDR3 protein: CASSLDSFHGYTF

J gene: TRBJ2-6
D gene: TRBD2
V gene: TRBV2
clone size: -
CDR3 DNA: TGTGCCAGCAGTGTAGCGGCTAGCGGGAGTGTGTTCTCTGGGGCCAACGTCCTGACTTTC
CDR3 protein: CASSVAASGSVFSGANVLTF

J gene: TRBJ2-6
D gene: -
V gene: TRBV7-6
clone size: -
CDR3 DNA: TGTGCCAGCCTCTTAGGCCGCTCTGGGGCCAACGTCCTGACTTTC
CDR3 protein: CASLLGRSGANVLTF

J gene: TRBJ2-1
D gene: TRBD1
V gene: TRBV28
clone size: -
CDR3 DNA: TGTGCCAGCAGTTCGCCAGGACAGGGCAATGAGCAGTTCTTC
CDR3 protein: CASSSPGQGNEQFF

J gene: TRBJ1-2
D gene: TRBD1
V gene: TRBV5-4
clone size: -
CDR3 DNA: TGTGCCAGCACCCTTCTGACAGGGACTAACTATGGCTACACCTTC
CDR3 protein: CASTLLTGTNYGYTF

J gene: TRBJ1-5
D gene: -
V gene: TRBV19
clone size: -
CDR3 DNA: TGTGCCAGTAGTACCTCGGGAACAGGGAGAAGCAATCAGCCCCAGCATTTT
CDR3 protein: CASSTSGTGRSNQPQHF

J gene: TRBJ2-1
D gene: -
V gene: TRBV18
clone size: -
CDR3 DNA: TGTGCCAGCTCACCCTCTGCCCATCCGTCGAACAATGAGCAGTTCTTC
CDR3 protein: CASSPSAHPSNNEQFF

J gene: TRBJ2-2
D gene: -
V gene: TRBV15
clone size: -
CDR3 DNA: TGTGCCACCCAGATCGAGGGGAGGGGGGAGCTGTTTTTT
CDR3 protein: CATQIEGRGELFF

J gene: TRBJ2-5
D gene: -
V gene: TRBV5-4
clone size: -
CDR3 DNA: TGTGCCAGCAGCCTCCTGGAAAGACCCCGCCAAGAGACCCAGTACTTC
CDR3 protein: CASSLLERPRQETQYF

J gene: TRBJ1-1
D gene: -
V gene: TRBV5-1
clone size: -
CDR3 DNA: TGCGCCAGCAGCTCGGAGGCCCACACTGAAGCTTTCTTT
CDR3 protein: CASSSEAHTEAFF

J gene: TRBJ2-7
D gene: -
V gene: TRBV2
clone size: once
CDR3 DNA: TGTGCCAGCAGGATTTTTCAGGGCCTCTCCTACGAGCAGTACTTC
CDR3 protein: CASRIFQGLSYEQYF

J gene: TRBJ2-1
D gene: -
V gene: TRBV7-8
clone size: -
CDR3 DNA: TGTGCCAGCAGCGGAACCGAGGAAGAACTCCTTCGCCGCAATGAGCAGTTCTTC
CDR3 protein: CASSGTEEELLRRNEQFF

J gene: TRBJ1-3
D gene: -
V gene: TRBV27
clone size: -
CDR3 DNA: TGTGCCAGCAGTCAAGGGGCCTCTGGAAACACCATATATTTT
CDR3 protein: CASSQGASGNTIYF

J gene: TRBJ2-6
D gene: -
V gene: TRBV5-1
clone size: -
CDR3 DNA: TGCGCCAGCAGCTTAAGGGCCGGGACTGGCAGGGGATCTGGGGCCAACGTCCTGACTTTC
CDR3 protein: CASSLRAGTGRGSGANVLTF

J gene: TRBJ1-2
D gene: -
V gene: TRBV6-1
clone size: -
CDR3 DNA: TGTGCCAGCAGGAGGACAGACTATGGCTACACCTTC
CDR3 protein: CASRRTDYGYTF

J gene: TRBJ2-5
D gene: -
V gene: TRBV21-1
clone size: once
CDR3 DNA: TGTGCCAGACCGGTTCGGGGGAGCGGAGAGACCCAGTACTTC
CDR3 protein: CARPVRGSGETQYF

J gene: TRBJ2-5
D gene: TRBD1
V gene: TRBV5-1
clone size: -
CDR3 DNA: TGCGCCAGCAGCTTCCGGGACAGCAATCGGTACCAAGAGACCCAGTACTTC
CDR3 protein: CASSFRDSNRYQETQYF

J gene: TRBJ1-2
D gene: -
V gene: TRBV5-1
clone size: -
CDR3 DNA: TGCGCCAGCAGCCCCGGGACACTTGATTACTATGGCTACACCTTC
CDR3 protein: CASSPGTLDYYGYTF

J gene: TRBJ2-3
D gene: TRBD1
V gene: TRBV2
clone size: -
CDR3 DNA: TGTGCCAGCGGGGGGACAGGGTTCGTAGATACGACAGATACGCAGTATTTT
CDR3 protein: CASGGTGFVDTTDTQYF

J gene: TRBJ2-3
D gene: -
V gene: TRBV29-1
clone size: -
CDR3 DNA: TGCAGCGTGGGGGAGACAGATACGCAGTATTTT
CDR3 protein: CSVGETDTQYF

J gene: TRBJ2-3
D gene: TRBD2
V gene: TRBV5-4
clone size: -
CDR3 DNA: TGTGCCAGCAGCTTGGGCGGGAGGGGCGTAGCGTCAAATACGCAGTATTTT
CDR3 protein: CASSLGGRGVASNTQYF

J gene: TRBJ2-7
D gene: -
V gene: TRBV7-6
clone size: -
CDR3 DNA: TGTGCCAGCAGTCCCTTCGAACAGGGCTACGAGCAGTACTTC
CDR3 protein: CASSPFEQGYEQYF